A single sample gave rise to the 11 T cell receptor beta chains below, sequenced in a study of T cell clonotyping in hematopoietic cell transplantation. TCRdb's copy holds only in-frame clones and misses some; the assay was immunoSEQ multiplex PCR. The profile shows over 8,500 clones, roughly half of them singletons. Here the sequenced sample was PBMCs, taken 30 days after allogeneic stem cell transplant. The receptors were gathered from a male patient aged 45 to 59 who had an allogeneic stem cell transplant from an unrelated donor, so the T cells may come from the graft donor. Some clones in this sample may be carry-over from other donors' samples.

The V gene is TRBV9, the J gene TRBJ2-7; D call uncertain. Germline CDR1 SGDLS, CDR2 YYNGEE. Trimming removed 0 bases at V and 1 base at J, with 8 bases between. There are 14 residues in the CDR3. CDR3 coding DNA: TGTGCCAGCAGCGTAGAACCCGCATCCTACGAGCAGTACTTC. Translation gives CASSVEPASYEQYF.

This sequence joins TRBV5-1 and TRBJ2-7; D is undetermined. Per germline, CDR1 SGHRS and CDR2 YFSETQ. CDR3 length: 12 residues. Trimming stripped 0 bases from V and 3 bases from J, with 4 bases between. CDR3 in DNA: TGCGCCAGCAGCTTGGACCTCTACGAGCAGTACTTC. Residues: CASSLDLYEQYF.

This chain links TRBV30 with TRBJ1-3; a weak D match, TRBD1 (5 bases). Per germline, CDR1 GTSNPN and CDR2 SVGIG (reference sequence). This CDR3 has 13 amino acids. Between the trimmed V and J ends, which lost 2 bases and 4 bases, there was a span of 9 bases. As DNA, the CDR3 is TGTGCCTGGAGTTGGGGGGAGGGAAACACCATATATTTT. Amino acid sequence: CAWSWGEGNTIYF.

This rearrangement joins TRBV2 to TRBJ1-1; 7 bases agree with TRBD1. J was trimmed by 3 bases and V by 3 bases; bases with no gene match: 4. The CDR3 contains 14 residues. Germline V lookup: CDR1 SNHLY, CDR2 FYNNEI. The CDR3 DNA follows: TGTGCCAGCAGTGATAGGGGACAGTACACTGAAGCTTTCTTT. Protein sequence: CASSDRGQYTEAFF.

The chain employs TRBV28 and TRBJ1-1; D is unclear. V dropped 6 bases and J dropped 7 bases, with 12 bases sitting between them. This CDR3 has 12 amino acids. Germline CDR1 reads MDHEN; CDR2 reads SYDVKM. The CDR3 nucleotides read TGTGCCAGCAGCCCTATCGGACTTGAAGCTTTCTTT. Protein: CASSPIGLEAFF.

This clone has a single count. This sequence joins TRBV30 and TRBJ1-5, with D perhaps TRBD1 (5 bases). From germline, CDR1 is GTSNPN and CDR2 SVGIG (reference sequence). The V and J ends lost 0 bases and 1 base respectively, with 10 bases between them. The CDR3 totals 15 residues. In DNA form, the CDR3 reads TGTGCCTGGAGTGTAGGGGCTCTAAGCAATCAGCCCCAGCATTTT. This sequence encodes CAWSVGALSNQPQHF.

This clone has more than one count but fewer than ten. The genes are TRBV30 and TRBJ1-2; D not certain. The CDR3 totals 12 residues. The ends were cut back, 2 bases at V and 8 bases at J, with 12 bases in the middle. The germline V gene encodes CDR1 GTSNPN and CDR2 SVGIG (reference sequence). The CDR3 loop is CAWSRQVDGYTF. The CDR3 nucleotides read TGTGCCTGGAGTAGGCAGGTGGACGGCTACACCTTC.

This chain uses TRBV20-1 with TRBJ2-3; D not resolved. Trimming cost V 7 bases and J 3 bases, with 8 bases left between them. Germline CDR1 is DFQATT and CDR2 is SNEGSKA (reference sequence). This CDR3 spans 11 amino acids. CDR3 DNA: TGCAGTGTTGCCCTAACAGATACGCAGTATTTT. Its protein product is CSVALTDTQYF.

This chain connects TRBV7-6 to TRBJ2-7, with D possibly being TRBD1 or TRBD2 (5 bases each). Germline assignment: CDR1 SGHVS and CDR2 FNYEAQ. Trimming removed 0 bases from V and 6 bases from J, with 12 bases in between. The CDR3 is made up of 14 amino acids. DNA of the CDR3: TGTGCCAGCAGCTTAGCTGGGGGAAACGGCGAGCAGTACTTC. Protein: CASSLAGGNGEQYF. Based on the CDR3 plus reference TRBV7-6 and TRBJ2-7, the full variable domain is GAGVSQSPRYKVTKRGQDVALRCDPISGHVSLYWYRQALGQGPEFLTYFNYEAQQDKSGLPNDRFSAERPEGSISTLTIQRTEQRDSAMYRCASSLAGGNGEQYFGPGTRLTVT.

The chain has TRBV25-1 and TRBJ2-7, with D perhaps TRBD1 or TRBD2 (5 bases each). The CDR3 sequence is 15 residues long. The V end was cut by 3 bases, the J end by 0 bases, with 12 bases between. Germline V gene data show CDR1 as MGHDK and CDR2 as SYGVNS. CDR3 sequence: CASSDPRDLSYEQYF. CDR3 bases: TGTGCCAGCAGTGACCCCAGGGACCTCTCCTACGAGCAGTACTTC.

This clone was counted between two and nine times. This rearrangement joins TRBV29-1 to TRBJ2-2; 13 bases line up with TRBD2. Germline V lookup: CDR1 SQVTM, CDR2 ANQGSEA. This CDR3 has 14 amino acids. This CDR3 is CSAGGLAGSGELFF. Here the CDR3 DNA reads TGCAGTGCCGGGGGACTAGCGGGGTCCGGGGAGCTGTTTTTT.